The sequence of this T cell receptor beta chain was determined in a study of T cells in Graves' hyperthyroidism and ophthalmopathy (dated by TCRdb to the late 2010s). As for the study more broadly: To identify distinguishing TCR V-J signatures, a discovery cohort of 90 to 100 patients was used, comprising approximately 40 with Graves' ophthalmopathy and roughly 60 with stable Graves' hyperthyroidism. An independent validation cohort of around 20 hyperthyroidism patients and some 15 patients who later progressed to ophthalmopathy tested prospective prediction of ophthalmopathy. The roughly 99 discovery patients were divided at random into training and test sets in a 7:3 ratio. In several Graves' hyperthyroidism patients, the study also compared T-cell repertoires from thyroid tissue with T-cell repertoires from blood. After blood sampling, hyperthyroidism patients were treated with methimazole at a starting dose of 30 mg daily, and ophthalmopathy patients were treated with high-dose intravenous methylprednisolone. According to the paper, TCR Vbeta CDR3 sequencing was carried out on more than 120 peripheral blood samples, which came from 40 to 45 ophthalmopathy, around 75 hyperthyroidism and about 17 progressor patients. Study-wide findings and limitations: Most expanded thyroid clonotypes (frequency above 0.001) were also detected in blood, a finding suggesting that blood repertoires may reflect thyroid immune responses. A model built on a 13 V-J signature distinguished ophthalmopathy from stable hyperthyroidism, reaching around 87% sensitivity and approximately 83% specificity in cross-validation and 80%/75% in testing. Sample size was not statistically predetermined, and blinding of investigators to group allocation was not performed. In validation, progression to ophthalmopathy was predicted by the model with approximately 67% sensitivity and 72% to 85% specificity, a median of about 6.4 months before onset.

Exclusion was applied to patients with uncontrolled infections, other autoimmune diseases, pregnancy or lactation. Diagnoses were established on the basis of clinical symptoms, serum thyroxine and TRAb, thyroid ultrasound, and orbital computed tomography. Total RNA was extracted using Trizol reagent, and RNA quality was assessed on an Agilent 2100 Bioanalyzer. The TCR beta CDR3 regions were amplified from RNA transcripts. The TCR CDR3 was subjected to a first round of RT-PCR using the HTBI primer set and the Qiagen OneStep RT-PCR kit. Libraries were constructed in a second round of multiplex PCR, after which size selection and purification were performed. Paired-end sequencing of the libraries was performed with 100 bp reads on an Illumina HiSeq2000. Processing in the source paper ran as follows. SOAPnuke was used to process the raw data, throwing out any read that contained adapters or uncalled bases, had a mean Phred below 15, or lacked an exact constant-primer or identifier match. COPE v1.2.5 was used to merge the high-quality paired reads, and each unique nucleotide sequence was defined as a clonotype. MiTCR v1.1 was used to align the clonotypes against IMGT TRBV, TRBD and TRBJ reference segments. The analysis included only V-J combinations with a frequency above 0.0001, which together covered 99% to 99.2% of the repertoires. A TCS score was defined as the ratio of F50 (clonal expansion) to E x V (chaos), with BLOSUM62-based TCRdist applied between CDR3 peptides within each V-J. Welch's t-statistics and random forest reduced roughly 530 V-J features to 10 to 15, which were used in a naive Bayes classifier (R e1071). Thyroid-blood repertoire similarity was quantified with the Morisita-Horn index. The public reads were reprocessed in TCRdb via fastp at Q25 and MiXCR, keeping in-frame beta chains. Entries are consolidated by CDR3 protein sequence, retaining the most common genes and DNA. TCRdb, rather than the study authors, made the V and J calls. The sample includes fewer than 650,000 distinct CDR3 sequences, with roughly 45% observed a single time. The leading ten clones occupy about two fifths of the sample.

This clonotype was found once. Its antigen target is currently unknown. No base quality values were provided; no much bigger clone lies one nucleotide off. A single read constitutes weak evidence. The germline V end is reduced by 6 bases and the J end by 10 bases; junction bases left unmatched: 13. Per the germline V gene, ENHRY is the CDR1 and SYGVKD is the CDR2. Inclusive of the bounding cysteine and phenylalanine, the CDR3 is 15 residues long. The CDR3 DNA has 45 bases and is translated from base 1. The sequence links TRBV10-3 to TRBJ1-3; 9 middle bases align to TRBD1. The receptor was isolated from an adult woman with Graves' disease, either hyperthyroidism or ophthalmopathy (not recorded which). The sequenced material came from peripheral blood or thyroid tissue (not recorded which). The CDR3 sequence is CAISRVGTGSETIYF. In nucleotide form, the sequence is TGTGCCATCAGCCGCGTCGGGACAGGGTCGGAGACCATATATTTT.